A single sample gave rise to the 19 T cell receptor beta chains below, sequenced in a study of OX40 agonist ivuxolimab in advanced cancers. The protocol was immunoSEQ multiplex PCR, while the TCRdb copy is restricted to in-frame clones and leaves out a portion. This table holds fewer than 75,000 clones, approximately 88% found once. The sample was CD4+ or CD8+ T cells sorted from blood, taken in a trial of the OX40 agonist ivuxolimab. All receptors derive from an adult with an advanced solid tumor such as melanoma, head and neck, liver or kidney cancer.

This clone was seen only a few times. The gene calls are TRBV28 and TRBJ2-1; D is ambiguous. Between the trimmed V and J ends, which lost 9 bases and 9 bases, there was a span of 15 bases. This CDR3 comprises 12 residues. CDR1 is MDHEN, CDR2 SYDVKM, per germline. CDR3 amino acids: CASPKRDGEQFF. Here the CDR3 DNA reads TGTGCCAGTCCAAAGCGAGATGGTGAGCAGTTCTTC.

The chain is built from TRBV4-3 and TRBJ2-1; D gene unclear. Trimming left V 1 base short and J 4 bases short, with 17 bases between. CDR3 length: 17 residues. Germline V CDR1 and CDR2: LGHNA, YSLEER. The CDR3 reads CASSQVFQSAMYNEQFF. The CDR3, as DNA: TGCGCCAGCAGCCAAGTGTTTCAGAGCGCGATGTACAATGAGCAGTTCTTC.

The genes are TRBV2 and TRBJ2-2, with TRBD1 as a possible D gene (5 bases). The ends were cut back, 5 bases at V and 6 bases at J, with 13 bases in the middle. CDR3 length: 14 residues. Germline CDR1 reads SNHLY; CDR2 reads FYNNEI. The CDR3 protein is CASSIRGPAGELFF. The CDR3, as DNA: TGTGCCAGCAGTATAAGGGGTCCAGCCGGGGAGCTGTTTTTT.

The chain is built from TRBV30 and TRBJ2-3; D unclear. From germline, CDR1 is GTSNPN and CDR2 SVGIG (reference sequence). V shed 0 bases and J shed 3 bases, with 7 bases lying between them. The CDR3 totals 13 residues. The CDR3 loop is CAWSVRATDTQYF. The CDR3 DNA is TGTGCCTGGAGTGTACGGGCGACAGATACGCAGTATTTT.

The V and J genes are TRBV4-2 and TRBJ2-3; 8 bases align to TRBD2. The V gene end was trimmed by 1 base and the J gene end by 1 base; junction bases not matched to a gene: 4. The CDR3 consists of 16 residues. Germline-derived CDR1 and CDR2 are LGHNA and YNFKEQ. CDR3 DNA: TGTGCCAGCAGCCAAGTCGATAGCGGGGGCACAGATACGCAGTATTTT. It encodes CASSQVDSGGTDTQYF.

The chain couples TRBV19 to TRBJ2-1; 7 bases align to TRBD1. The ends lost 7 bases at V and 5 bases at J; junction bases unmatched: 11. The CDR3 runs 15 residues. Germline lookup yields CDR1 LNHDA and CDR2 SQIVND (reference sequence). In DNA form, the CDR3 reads TGTGCCAGTAAGAGTAGGGGGCGAGAGAACAATGAGCAGTTCTTC. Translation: CASKSRGRENNEQFF. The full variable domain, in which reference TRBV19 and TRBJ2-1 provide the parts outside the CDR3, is DGGITQSPKYLFRKEGQNVTLSCEQNLNHDAMYWYRQDPGQGLRLIYYSQIVNDFQKGDIAEGYSVSREKKESFPLTVTSAQKNPTAFYLCASKSRGRENNEQFFGPGTRLTVL.

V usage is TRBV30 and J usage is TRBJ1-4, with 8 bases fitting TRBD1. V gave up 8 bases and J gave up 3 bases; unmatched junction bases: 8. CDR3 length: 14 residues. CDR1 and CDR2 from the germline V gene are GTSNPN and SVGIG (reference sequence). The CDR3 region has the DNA TGTGCCGGGACAGGAGGGGTGTCTAATGAAAAACTGTTTTTT. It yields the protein CAGTGGVSNEKLFF.

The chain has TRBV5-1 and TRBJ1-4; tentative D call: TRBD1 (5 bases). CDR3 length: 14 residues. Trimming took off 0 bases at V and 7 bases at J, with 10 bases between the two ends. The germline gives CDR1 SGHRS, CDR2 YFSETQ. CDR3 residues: CASSLDQGGEKLFF. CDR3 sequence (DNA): TGCGCCAGCAGCTTGGATCAGGGCGGTGAAAAACTGTTTTTT.

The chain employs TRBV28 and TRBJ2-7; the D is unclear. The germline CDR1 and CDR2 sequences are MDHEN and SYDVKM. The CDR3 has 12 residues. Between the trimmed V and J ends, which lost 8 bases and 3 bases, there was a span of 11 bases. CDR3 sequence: CASGRMVYEQYF. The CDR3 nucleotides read TGTGCCAGCGGAAGAATGGTCTACGAGCAGTACTTC.

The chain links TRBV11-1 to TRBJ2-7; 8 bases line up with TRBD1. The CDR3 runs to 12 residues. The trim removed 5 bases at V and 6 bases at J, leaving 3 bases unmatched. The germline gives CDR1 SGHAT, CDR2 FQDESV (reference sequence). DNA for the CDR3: TGTGCCAGCAGCCTACAGGGGGGCGAGCAGTACTTC. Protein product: CASSLQGGEQYF. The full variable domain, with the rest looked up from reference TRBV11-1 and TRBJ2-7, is EAEVAQSPRYKITEKSQAVAFWCDPISGHATLYWYRQILGQGPELLVQFQDESVVDDSQLPKDRFSAERLKGVDSTLKIQPAELGDSAMYLCASSLQGGEQYFGPGTRLTVT.

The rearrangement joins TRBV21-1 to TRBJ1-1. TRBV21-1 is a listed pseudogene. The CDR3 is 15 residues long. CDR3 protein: CASSNGVGSSPEAFF. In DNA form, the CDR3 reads TGTGCCAGCAGCAACGGGGTCGGAAGCTCCCCTGAAGCTTTCTTT.

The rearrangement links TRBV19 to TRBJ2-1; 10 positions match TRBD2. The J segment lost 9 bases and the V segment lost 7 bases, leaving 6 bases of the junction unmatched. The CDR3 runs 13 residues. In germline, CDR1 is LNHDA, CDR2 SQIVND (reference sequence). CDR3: CASTLAGVGEQFF. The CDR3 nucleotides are TGTGCCAGTACGCTAGCGGGAGTCGGTGAGCAGTTCTTC.

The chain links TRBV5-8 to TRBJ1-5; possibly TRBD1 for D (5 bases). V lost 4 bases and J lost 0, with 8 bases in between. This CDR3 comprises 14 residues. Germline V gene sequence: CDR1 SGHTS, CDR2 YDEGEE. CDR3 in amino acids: CASSRGVSNQPQHF. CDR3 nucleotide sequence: TGTGCCAGCAGCCGGGGGGTTAGCAATCAGCCCCAGCATTTT.

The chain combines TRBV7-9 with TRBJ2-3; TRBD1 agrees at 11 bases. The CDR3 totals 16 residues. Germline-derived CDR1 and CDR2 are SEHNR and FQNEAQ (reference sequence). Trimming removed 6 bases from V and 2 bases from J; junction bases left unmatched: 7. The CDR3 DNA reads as TGTGCCAGCAGTAGACCGGGACAGGGGGACACAGATACGCAGTATTTT. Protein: CASSRPGQGDTDTQYF.

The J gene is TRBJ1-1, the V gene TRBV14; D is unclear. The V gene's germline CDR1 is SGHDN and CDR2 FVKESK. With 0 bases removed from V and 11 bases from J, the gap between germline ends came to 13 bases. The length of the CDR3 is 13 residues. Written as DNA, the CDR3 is TGTGCCAGCAGCCAAGATTTAGCGACATCGGCTTTCTTT. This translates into CASSQDLATSAFF.

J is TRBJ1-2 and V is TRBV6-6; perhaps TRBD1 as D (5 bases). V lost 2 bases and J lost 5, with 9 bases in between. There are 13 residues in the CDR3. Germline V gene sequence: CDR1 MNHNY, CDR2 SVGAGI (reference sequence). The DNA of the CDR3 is TGTGCCAGCAGTTACGGAGGGGAATATGGCTACACCTTC. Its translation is CASSYGGEYGYTF.

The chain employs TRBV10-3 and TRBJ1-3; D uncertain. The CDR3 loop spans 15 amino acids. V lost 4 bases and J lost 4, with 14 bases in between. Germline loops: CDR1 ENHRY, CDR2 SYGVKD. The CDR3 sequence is CAISGYGRSGNTIYF. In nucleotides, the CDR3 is TGTGCCATCAGTGGGTACGGGAGATCCGGAAACACCATATATTTT.

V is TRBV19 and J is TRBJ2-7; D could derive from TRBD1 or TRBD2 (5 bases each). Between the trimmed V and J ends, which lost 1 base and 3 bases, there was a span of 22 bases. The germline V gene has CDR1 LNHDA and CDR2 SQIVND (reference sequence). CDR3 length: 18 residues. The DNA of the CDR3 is TGTGCCAGTAGTATAGTGGGGACCCTCGGCCCCTCCGACTACGAGCAGTACTTC. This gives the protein CASSIVGTLGPSDYEQYF.

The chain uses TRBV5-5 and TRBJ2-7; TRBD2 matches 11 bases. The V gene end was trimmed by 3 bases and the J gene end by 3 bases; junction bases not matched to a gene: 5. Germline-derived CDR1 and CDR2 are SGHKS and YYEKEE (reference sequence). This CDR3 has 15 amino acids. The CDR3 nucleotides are TGTGCCAGCAGCTCGCGACTAGCGGGAAGCTACGAGCAGTACTTC. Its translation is CASSSRLAGSYEQYF.